The clone carrying this T cell receptor beta chain has ten or more counts. The source of the sample is a study of CD8 T cells in ankylosing spondylitis. TCRdb recomputed calls from the 5' RACE reads with MiXCR, one row per CDR3 protein. The data show 250,000 or so distinct CDR3 sequences, around a tenth seen once. The source is a male donor with ankylosing spondylitis or in good health (not recorded which). The sample taken for sequencing was blood, either unsorted or a sorted T cell fraction (not recorded which).

This CDR3 reads CASSGGRQGETQYF. The CDR3 DNA is TGCGCCAGCAGCGGGGGCCGACAGGGAGAGACCCAGTACTTC. The J gene is TRBJ2-5, the V gene TRBV5-1; 7 bases align to TRBD1. CDR3 length: 14 residues. V lost 4 bases, J lost 4 bases, and 7 bases stayed unmatched. Germline CDR1 SGHRS, CDR2 YFSETQ.